This T cell receptor (beta chain) was sequenced during a study of T cells in Graves' hyperthyroidism and ophthalmopathy. The CDR3 has 14 residues. Looked up from germline, CDR1 is LNHDA and CDR2 is SQIVND (reference sequence). Trimming at V came to 7 bases and at J to 7 bases, leaving 9 bases not matched to a gene. RNA transcripts yielded amplified TCR beta CDR3 regions. Carried out on the TCR CDR3, a first-round RT-PCR used the HTBI primer set. Each CDR3 protein is one row after TCRdb ran MiXCR on the multiplex PCR reads. The table records 490,000 or so distinct CDR3 sequences, 20% of them present only once. With duration under 3 months, ophthalmopathy was active: Clinical Activity Score at least 3, NOSPECS at least 4.

This sequence was found in a man aged 35-49 years with Graves' ophthalmopathy. The chain links TRBV19 to TRBJ2-2, with 7 bases identical to TRBD2. The sample was blood. The CDR3 DNA reads TGTGCCAGTACCCTAGCGGAAATCGACGGGGAGCTGTTTTTT. Amino acids: CASTLAEIDGELFF. The complete variable domain, with remaining parts taken from reference TRBV19 and TRBJ2-2, reads DGGITQSPKYLFRKEGQNVTLSCEQNLNHDAMYWYRQDPGQGLRLIYYSQIVNDFQKGDIAEGYSVSREKKESFPLTVTSAQKNPTAFYLCASTLAEIDGELFFGEGSRLTVL.